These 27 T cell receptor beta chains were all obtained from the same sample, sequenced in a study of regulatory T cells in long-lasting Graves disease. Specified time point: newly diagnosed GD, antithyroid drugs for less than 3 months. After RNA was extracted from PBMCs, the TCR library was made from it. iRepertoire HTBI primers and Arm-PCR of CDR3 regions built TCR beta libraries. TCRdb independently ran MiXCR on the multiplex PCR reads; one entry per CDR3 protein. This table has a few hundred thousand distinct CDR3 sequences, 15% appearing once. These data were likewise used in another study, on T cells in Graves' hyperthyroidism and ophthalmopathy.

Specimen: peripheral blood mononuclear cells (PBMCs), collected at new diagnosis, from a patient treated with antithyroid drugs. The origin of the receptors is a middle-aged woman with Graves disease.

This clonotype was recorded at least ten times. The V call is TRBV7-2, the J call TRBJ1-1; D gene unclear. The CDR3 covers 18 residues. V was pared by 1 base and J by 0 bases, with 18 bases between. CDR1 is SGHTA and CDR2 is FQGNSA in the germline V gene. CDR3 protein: CASSLEVGGWGMNTEAFF. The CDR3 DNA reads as TGTGCCAGCAGCTTAGAGGTCGGAGGGTGGGGAATGAACACTGAAGCTTTCTTT.

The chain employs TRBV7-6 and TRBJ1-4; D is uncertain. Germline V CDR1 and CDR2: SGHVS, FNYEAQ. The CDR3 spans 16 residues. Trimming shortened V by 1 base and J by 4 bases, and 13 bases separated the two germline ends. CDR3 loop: CASSLEGGGNNEKLFF. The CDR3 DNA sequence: TGTGCCAGCAGCTTAGAAGGTGGCGGAAATAATGAAAAACTGTTTTTT.

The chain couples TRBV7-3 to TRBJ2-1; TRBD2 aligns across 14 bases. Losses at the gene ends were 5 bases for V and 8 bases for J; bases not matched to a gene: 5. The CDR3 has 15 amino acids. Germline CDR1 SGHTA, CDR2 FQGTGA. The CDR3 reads CASSAGTSGSDEQFF. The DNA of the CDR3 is TGTGCCAGCAGCGCCGGGACTAGCGGGAGCGATGAGCAGTTCTTC.

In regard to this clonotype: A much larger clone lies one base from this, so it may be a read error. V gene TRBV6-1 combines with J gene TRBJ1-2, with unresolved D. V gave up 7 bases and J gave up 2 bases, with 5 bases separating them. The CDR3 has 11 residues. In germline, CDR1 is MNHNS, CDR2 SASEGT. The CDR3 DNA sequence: TGTGCCAGCAACCGCAACTATGGCTACACCTTC. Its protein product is CASNRNYGYTF.

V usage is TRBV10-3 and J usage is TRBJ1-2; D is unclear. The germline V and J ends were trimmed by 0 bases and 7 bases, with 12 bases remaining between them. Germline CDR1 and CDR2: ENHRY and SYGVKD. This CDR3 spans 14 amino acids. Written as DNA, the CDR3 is TGTGCCATCAGTGAGTCGATGCCTCAACCTGGCTACACCTTC. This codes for CAISESMPQPGYTF.

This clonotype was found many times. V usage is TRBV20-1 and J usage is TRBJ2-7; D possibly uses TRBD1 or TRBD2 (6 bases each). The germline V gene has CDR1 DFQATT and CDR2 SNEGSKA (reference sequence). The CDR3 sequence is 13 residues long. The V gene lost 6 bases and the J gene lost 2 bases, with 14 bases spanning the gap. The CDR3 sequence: CSAPGDTTYEQYF. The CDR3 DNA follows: TGCAGTGCCCCGGGGGACACTACCTACGAGCAGTACTTC.

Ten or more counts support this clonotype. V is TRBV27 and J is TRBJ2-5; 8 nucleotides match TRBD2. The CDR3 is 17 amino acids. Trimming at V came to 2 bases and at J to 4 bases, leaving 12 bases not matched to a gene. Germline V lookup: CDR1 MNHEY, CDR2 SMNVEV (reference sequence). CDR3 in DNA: TGTGCCAGCAGTTTAGCCTTCGGGACTAGGGGCGGAGAGACCCAGTACTTC. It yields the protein CASSLAFGTRGGETQYF.

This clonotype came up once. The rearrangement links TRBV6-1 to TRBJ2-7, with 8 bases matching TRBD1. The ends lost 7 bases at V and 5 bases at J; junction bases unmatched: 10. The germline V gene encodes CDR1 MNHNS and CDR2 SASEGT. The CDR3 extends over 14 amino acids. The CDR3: CASTDRGYGDEQYF. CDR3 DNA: TGTGCCAGCACCGACAGGGGCTACGGTGACGAGCAGTACTTC.

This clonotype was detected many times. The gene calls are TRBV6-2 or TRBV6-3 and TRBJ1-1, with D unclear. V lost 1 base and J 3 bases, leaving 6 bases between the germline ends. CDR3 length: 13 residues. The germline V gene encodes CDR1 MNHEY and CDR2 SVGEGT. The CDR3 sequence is CASSYWWDTEAFF. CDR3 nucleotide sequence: TGTGCCAGCAGTTACTGGTGGGACACTGAAGCTTTCTTT.

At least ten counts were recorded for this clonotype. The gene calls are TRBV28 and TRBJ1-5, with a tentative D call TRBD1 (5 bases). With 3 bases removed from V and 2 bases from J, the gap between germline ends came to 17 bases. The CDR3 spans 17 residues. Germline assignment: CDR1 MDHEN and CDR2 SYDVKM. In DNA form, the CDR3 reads TGTGCCAGCAGTTTCGGGACCGCCCGACGGGGCAATCAGCCCCAGCATTTT. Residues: CASSFGTARRGNQPQHF.

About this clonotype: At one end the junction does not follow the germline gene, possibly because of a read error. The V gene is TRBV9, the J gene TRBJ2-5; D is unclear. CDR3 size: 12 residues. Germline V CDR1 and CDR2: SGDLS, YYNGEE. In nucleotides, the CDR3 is TGTGCCGGCAGCCCCTCCGGACCGACCCAGTACTTC. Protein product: CAGSPSGPTQYF.

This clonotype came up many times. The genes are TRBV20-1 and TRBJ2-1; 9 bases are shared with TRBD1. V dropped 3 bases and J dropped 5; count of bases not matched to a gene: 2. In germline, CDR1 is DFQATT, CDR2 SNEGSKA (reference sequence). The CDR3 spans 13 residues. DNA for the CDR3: TGCAGTGCTAGTTACAGGGGGCACAATGAGCAGTTCTTC. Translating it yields CSASYRGHNEQFF.

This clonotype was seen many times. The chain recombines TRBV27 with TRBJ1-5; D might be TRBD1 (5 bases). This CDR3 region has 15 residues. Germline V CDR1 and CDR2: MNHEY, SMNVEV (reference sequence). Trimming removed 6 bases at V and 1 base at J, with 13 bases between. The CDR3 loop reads CASSLIGVSNQPQHF. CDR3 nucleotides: TGTGCCAGCAGCCTGATAGGGGTGAGCAATCAGCCCCAGCATTTT.

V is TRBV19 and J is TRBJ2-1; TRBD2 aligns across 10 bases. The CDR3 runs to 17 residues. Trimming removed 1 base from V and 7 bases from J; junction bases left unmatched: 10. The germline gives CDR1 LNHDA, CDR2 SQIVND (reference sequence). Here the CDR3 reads CASSIVPSGSGFNEQFF. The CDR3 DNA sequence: TGTGCCAGTAGTATAGTTCCTAGCGGGAGTGGGTTTAATGAGCAGTTCTTC.

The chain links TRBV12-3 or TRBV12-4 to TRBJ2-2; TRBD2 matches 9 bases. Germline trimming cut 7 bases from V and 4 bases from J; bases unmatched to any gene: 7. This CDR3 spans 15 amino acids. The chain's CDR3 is CASTLGLAITGELFF. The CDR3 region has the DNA TGTGCCAGCACCCTGGGACTAGCAATCACCGGGGAGCTGTTTTTT.

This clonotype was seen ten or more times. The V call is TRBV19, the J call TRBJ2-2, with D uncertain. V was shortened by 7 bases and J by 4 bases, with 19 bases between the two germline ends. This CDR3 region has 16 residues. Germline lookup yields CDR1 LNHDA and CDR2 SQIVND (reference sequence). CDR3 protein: CASTSGPGYSTGELFF. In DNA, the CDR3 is TGTGCCAGTACCTCAGGCCCCGGGTATAGCACCGGGGAGCTGTTTTTT.

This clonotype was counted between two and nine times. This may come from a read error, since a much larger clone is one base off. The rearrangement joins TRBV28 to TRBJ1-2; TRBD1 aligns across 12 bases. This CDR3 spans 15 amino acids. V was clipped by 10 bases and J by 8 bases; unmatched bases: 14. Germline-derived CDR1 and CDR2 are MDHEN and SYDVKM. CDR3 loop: CANRLSGTGGEGYTF. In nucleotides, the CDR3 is TGTGCCAACAGGTTATCAGGGACAGGGGGCGAGGGCTACACCTTC.

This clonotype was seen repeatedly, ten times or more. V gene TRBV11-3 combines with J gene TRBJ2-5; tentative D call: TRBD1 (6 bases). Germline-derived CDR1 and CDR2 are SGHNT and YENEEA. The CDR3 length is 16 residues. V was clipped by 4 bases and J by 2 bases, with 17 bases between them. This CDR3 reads CASSSGSGAIQETQYF. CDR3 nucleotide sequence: TGTGCCAGCAGCTCGGGCTCAGGGGCCATACAAGAGACCCAGTACTTC.

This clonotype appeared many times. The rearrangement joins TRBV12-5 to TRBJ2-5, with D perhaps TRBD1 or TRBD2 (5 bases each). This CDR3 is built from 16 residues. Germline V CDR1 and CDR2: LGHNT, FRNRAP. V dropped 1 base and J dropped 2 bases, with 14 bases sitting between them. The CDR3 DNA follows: TGTGCTAGTGGTTTGGCAATGAGGGGTAGACAAGAGACCCAGTACTTC. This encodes CASGLAMRGRQETQYF.

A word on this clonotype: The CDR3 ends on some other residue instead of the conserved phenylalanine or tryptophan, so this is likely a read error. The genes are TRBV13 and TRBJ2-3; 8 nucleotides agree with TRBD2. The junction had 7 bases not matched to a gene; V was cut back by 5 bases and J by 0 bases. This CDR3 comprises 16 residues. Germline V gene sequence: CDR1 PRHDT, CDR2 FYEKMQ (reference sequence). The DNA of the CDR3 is TGTGCCAGCAGCCCTCTGGCGGGAGGCAGCACAGATACGCAGTATCTT. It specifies CASSPLAGGSTDTQYL.

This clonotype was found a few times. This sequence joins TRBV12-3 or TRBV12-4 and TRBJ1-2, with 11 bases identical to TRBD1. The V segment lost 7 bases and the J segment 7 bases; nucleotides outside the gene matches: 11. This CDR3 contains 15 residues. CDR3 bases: TGTGCCAGCAACCCGGGACAGGGGGATTGGGGTGGCTACACCTTC. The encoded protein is CASNPGQGDWGGYTF.

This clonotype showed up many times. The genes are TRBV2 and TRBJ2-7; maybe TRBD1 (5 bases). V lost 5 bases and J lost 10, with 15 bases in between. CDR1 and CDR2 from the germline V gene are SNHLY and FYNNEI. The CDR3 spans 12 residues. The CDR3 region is CASSLVEGAQYF. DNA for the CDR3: TGTGCCAGCAGTTTGGTCGAAGGGGCTCAGTACTTC.

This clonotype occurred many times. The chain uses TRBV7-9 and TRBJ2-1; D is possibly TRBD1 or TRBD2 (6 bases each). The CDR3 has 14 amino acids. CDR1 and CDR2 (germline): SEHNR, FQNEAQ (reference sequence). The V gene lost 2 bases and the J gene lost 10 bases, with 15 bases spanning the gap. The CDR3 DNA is TGTGCCAGCAGCTTACCGGGGGCGAGAGGAGAGCAGTTCTTC. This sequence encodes CASSLPGARGEQFF.

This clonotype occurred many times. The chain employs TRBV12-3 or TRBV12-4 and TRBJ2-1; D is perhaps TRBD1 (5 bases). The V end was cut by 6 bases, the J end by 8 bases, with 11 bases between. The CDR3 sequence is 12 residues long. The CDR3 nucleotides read TGTGCCAGCAGAACAGGCGGCCATGAGCAGTTCTTC. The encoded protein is CASRTGGHEQFF.

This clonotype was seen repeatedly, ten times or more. CDR3 nucleotide sequence: TGTGCCAGCAGTTTAAGGAACCCCAACCGGCGGGCGAGCTCCTACGAGCAGTACTTC. Protein sequence: CASSLRNPNRRASSYEQYF. The chain employs TRBV28 and TRBJ2-7, with a possible D match to TRBD2 (5 bases). The CDR3 spans 19 residues. CDR1 and CDR2 (germline): MDHEN, SYDVKM. Trimming stripped 2 bases from V and 0 bases from J, with 23 bases between. Complete variable domain (other parts from reference TRBV28 and TRBJ2-7): DVKVTQSSRYLVKRTGEKVFLECVQDMDHENMFWYRQDPGLGLRLIYFSYDVKMKEKGDIPEGYSVSREKKERFSLILESASTNQTSMYLCASSLRNPNRRASSYEQYFGPGTRLTVT.

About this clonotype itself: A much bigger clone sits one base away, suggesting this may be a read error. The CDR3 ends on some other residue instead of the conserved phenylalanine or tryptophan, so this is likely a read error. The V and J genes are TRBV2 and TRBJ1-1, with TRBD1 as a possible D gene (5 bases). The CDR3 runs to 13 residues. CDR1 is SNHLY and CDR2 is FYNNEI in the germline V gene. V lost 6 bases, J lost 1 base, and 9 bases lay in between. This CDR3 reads CASSATENTEAFS. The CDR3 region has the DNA TGTGCCAGCAGCGCGACAGAGAACACTGAAGCTTTCTCT.

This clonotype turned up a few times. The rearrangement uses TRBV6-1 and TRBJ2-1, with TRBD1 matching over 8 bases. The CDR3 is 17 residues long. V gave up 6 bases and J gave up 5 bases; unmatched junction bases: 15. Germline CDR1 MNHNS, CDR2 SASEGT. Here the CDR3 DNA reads TGTGCCAGCAGGGCTTCAGGGGGCTCGAGGTCCCACAATGAGCAGTTCTTC. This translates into CASRASGGSRSHNEQFF.